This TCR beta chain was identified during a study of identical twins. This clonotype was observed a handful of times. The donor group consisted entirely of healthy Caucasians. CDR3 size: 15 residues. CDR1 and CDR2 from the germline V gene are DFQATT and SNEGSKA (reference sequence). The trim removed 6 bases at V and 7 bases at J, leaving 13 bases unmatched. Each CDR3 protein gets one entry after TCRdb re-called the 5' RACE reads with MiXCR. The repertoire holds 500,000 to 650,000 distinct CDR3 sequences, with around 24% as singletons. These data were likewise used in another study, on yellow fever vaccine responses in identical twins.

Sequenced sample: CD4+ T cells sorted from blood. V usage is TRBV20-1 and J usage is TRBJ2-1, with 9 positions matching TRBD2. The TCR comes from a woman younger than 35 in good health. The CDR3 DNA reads TGCAGTGCCGCGCATAGCGGGAGCCCGGGGAATGAGCAGTTCTTC. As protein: CSAAHSGSPGNEQFF.